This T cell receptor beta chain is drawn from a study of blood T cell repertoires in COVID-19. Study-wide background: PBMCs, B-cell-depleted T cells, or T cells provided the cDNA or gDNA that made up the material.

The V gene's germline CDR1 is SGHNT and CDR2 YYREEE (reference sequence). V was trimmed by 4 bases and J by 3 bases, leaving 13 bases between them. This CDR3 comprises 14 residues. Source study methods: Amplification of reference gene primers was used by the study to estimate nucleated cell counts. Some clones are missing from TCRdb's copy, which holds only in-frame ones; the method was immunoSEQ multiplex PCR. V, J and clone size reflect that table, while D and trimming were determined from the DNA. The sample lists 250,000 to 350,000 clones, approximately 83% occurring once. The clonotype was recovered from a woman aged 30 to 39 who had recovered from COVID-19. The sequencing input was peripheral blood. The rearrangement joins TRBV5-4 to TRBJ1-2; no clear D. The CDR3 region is CASSRTQRDYGYTF. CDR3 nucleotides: TGTGCCAGCAGCCGGACCCAGAGGGACTATGGCTACACCTTC.